Sequencing of this T cell receptor beta chain was carried out in a study of cytomegalovirus exposure and HLA in healthy donors. PCR was performed using 60 Vbeta and 13 Jbeta primers. The table came from immunoSEQ multiplex PCR; TCRdb's copy has only in-frame clones and leaves some out. The table lists around 130,000 clones, more than 80% of them singletons, with 5.5% to 7% in the top ten. Losses at the gene ends were 3 bases for V and 3 bases for J; bases not matched to a gene: 8. The CDR3 spans 16 residues. CDR1 and CDR2 (germline): SGHNT, YYREEE (reference sequence). The TCR was taken from a middle-aged woman in good health and CMV-seropositive. Sequencing input: PBMCs. The chain couples TRBV5-4 to TRBJ1-5, with 8 bases matching TRBD1. This CDR3 is CASSWGGQGNNQPQHF. As DNA, the CDR3 is TGTGCCAGCAGCTGGGGTGGACAGGGCAACAATCAGCCCCAGCATTTT.